The following is a TCR beta chain sequence with its context. The sample comes from a study of blood T cell repertoires in COVID-19. Study as a whole: Collection of acute and convalescent COVID-19 samples took place in the United States, Italy and Spain. PBMCs, B-cell-depleted T cells, or T cells provided the cDNA or gDNA that made up the material.

Trimming removed 4 bases from V and 2 bases from J; junction bases left unmatched: 3. Per the germline V gene, CDR1 is KGHSH and CDR2 is LQKENI. The CDR3 runs to 14 residues. In the authors' methods: Amplified reference gene primers provided the basis for estimating nucleated cell counts. TCRdb's copy holds only in-frame clones and misses some; the assay was immunoSEQ multiplex PCR. V and J calls and clone size are given by that table; D and trimming were obtained from the DNA. The table has about 82,000 clones, roughly 79% seen once; the top ten hold over 35%. This rearrangement joins TRBV18 to TRBJ1-2, with 8 bases that match TRBD1. The receptor comes from a man of 80 years or more with acute or convalescent COVID-19. The sample comprised peripheral blood. The CDR3 DNA reads TGTGCCAGCTCACGGACAGGGAACAACTATGGCTACACCTTC. It codes for CASSRTGNNYGYTF.